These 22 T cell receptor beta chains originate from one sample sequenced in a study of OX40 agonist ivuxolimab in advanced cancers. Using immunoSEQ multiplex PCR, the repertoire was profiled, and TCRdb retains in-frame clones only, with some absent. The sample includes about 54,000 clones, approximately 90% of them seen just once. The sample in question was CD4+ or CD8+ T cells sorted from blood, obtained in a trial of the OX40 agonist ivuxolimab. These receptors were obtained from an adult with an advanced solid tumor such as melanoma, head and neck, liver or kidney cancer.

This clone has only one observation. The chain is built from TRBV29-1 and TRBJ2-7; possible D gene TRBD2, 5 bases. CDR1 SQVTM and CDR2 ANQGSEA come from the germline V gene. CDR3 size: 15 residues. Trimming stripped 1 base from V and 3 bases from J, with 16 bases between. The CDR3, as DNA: TGCAGCGTTGAAGGCGGCGAGGGCATCTTCTACGAGCAGTACTTC. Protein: CSVEGGEGIFYEQYF.

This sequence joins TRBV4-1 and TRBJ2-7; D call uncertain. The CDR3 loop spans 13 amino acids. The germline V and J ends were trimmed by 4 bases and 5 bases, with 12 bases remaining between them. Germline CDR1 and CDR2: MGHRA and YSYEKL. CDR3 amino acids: CASSPRVLDEQYF. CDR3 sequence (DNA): TGCGCCAGCAGCCCTCGGGTTCTGGACGAGCAGTACTTC.

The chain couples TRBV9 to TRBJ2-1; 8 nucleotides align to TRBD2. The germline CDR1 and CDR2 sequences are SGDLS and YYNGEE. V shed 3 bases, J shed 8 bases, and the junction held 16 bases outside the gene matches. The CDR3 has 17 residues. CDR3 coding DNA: TGTGCCAGCAGCGGAATATCTTCCGGGACTAGGTTCCATGAGCAGTTCTTC. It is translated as CASSGISSGTRFHEQFF.

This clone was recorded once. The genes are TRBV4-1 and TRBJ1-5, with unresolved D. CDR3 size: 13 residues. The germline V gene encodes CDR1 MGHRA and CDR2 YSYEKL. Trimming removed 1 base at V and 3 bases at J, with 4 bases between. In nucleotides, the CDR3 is TGCGCCAGCAGCCAAGGGGTCAATCAGCCCCAGCATTTT. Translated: CASSQGVNQPQHF.

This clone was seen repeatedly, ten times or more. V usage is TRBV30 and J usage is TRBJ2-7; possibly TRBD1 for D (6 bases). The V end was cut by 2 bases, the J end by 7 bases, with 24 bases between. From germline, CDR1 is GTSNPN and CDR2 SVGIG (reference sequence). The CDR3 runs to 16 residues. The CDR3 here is CAWSPRNGQLIGEQYF. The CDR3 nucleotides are TGTGCCTGGAGTCCCAGAAACGGACAGTTAATTGGTGAGCAGTACTTC. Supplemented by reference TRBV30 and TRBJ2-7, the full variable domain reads SQTIHQWPATLVQPVGSPLSLECTVEGTSNPNLYWYRQAAGRGLQLLFYSVGIGQISSEVPQNLSASRPQDRQFILSSKKLLLSDSGFYLCAWSPRNGQLIGEQYFGPGTRLTVT.

CDR3 coding DNA: TGTGCCAGCAGCTTGCGGCAGACGGGGGAGACCCAGTACTTC. Protein product: CASSLRQTGETQYF. This rearrangement joins TRBV5-4 to TRBJ2-5; weak D call: TRBD2 (5 bases). This CDR3 comprises 14 residues. The V end lost 1 base, the J end lost 5 bases, and 12 bases lay between the germline ends. From germline, CDR1 is SGHNT and CDR2 YYREEE (reference sequence).

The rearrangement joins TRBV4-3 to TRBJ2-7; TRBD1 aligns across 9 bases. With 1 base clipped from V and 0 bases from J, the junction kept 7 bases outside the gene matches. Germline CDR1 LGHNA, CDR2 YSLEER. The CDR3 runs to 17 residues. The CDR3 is CASSQATGGRYSYEQYF. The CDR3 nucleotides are TGCGCCAGCAGCCAAGCAACAGGGGGCCGGTACTCCTACGAGCAGTACTTC.

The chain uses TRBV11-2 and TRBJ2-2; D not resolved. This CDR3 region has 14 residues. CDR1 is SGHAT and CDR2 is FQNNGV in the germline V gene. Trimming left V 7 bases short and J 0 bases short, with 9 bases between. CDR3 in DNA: TGTGCCAGCATAGGCTCACCGAACACCGGGGAGCTGTTTTTT. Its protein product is CASIGSPNTGELFF.

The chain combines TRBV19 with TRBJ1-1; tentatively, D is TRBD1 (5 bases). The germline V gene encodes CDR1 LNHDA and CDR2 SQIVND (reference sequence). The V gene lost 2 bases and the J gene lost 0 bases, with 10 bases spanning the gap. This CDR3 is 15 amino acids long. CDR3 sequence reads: CASSIFAGMNTEAFF. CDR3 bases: TGTGCCAGTAGTATATTTGCAGGGATGAACACTGAAGCTTTCTTT.

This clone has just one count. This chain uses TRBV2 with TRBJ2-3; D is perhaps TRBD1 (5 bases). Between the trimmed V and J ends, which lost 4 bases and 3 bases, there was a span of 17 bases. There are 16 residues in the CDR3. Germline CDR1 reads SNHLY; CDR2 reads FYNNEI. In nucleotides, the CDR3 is TGTGCCAGCAGTGGGACGTCTGACAGCCCAACAGATACGCAGTATTTT. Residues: CASSGTSDSPTDTQYF.

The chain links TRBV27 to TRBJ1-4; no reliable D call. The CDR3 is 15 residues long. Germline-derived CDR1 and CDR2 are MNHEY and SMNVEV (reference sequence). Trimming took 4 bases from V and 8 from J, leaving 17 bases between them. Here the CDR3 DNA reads TGTGCCAGCAGTTCCGCCATGGCCGCCTTGGAAAAACTGTTTTTT. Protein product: CASSSAMAALEKLFF. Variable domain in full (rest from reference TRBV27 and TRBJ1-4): EAQVTQNPRYLITVTGKKLTVTCSQNMNHEYMSWYRQDPGLGLRQIYYSMNVEVTDKGDVPEGYKVSRKEKRNFPLILESPSPNQTSLYFCASSSAMAALEKLFFGSGTQLSVL.

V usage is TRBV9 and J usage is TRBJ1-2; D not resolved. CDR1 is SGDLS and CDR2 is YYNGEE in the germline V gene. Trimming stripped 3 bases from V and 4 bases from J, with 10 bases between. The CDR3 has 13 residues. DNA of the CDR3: TGTGCCAGCAGCGGTGGAAGACCCTATGGCTACACCTTC. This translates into CASSGGRPYGYTF.

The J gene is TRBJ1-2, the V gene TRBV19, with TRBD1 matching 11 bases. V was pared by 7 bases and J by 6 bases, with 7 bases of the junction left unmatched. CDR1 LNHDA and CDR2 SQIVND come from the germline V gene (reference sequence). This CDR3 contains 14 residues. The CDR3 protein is CASKDRGRSDGYTF. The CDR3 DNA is TGTGCCAGTAAGGACAGGGGGCGTTCGGATGGCTACACCTTC. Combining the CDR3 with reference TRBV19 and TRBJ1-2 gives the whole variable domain DGGITQSPKYLFRKEGQNVTLSCEQNLNHDAMYWYRQDPGQGLRLIYYSQIVNDFQKGDIAEGYSVSREKKESFPLTVTSAQKNPTAFYLCASKDRGRSDGYTFGSGTRLTVV.

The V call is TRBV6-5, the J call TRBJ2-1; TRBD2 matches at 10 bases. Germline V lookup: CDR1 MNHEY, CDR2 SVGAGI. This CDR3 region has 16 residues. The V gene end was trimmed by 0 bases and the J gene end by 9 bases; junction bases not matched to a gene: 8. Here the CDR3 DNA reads TGTGCCAGCAGTTACTCGTTGGCTAGCGGGAGTGGTGAGCAGTTCTTC. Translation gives CASSYSLASGSGEQFF.

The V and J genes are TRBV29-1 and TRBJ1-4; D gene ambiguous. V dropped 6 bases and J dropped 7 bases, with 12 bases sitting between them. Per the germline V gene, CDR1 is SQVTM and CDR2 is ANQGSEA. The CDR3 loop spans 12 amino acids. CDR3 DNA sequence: TGCAGCGTGACGGAGTCCAGTGAAAAACTGTTTTTT. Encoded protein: CSVTESSEKLFF.

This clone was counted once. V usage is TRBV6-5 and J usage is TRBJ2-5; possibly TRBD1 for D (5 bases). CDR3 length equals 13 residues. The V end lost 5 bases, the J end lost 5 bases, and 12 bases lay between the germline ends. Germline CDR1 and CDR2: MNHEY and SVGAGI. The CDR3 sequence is CASSKTALETQYF. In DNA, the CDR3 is TGTGCCAGCAGTAAGACAGCCCTGGAGACCCAGTACTTC.

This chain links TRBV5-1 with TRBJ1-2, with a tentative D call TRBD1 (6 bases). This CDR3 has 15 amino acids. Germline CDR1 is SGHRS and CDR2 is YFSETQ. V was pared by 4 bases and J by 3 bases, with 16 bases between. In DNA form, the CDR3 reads TGCGCCAGCAGCCTGCGGGTACAGGGCGACTATGGCTACACCTTC. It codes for CASSLRVQGDYGYTF.

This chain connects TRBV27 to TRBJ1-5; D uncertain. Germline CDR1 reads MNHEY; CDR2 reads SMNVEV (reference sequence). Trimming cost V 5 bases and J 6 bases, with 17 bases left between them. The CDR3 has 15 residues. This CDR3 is CASSPTAVGGQPQHF. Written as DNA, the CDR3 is TGTGCCAGCAGTCCCACTGCCGTGGGAGGTCAGCCCCAGCATTTT.

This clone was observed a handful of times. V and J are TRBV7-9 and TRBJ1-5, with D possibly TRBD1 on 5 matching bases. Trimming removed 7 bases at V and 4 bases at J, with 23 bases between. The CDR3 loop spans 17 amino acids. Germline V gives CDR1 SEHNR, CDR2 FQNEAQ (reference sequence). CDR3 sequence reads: CASKKRKGTGWNQPQHF. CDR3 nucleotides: TGTGCCAGCAAAAAAAGGAAGGGGACGGGCTGGAATCAGCCCCAGCATTTT.

The DNA of the CDR3 is TGTGCCAGCAGCCCGACCCTCTCTGGGGCCAACGTCCTGACTTTC. This sequence encodes CASSPTLSGANVLTF. The chain uses TRBV11-1 and TRBJ2-6, with D hard to call. The V end lost 5 bases, the J end lost 0 bases, and 8 bases lay between the germline ends. Germline CDR1 reads SGHAT; CDR2 reads FQDESV (reference sequence). This CDR3 has 15 amino acids.

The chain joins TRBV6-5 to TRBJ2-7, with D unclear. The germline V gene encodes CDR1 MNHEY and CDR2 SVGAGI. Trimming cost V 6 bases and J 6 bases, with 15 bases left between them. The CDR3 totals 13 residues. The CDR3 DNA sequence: TGTGCCAGCAGCCCTCGGACGACGGGCGAGCAGTACTTC. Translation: CASSPRTTGEQYF.

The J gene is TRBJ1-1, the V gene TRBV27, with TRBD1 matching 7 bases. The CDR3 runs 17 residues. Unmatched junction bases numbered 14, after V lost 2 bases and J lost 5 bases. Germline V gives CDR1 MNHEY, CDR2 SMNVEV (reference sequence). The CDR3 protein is CASSLRQGVRAGTEAFF. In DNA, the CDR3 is TGTGCCAGCAGTTTAAGGCAGGGGGTGAGGGCGGGTACTGAAGCTTTCTTT.